This entry lists 9 T cell receptor beta chains sequenced from one sample in a study of regulatory T cells in long-lasting Graves disease. As to time point: newly diagnosed GD, antithyroid drugs for less than 3 months. Researchers made the TCR library from RNA that was extracted from PBMCs. HTBI primers from iRepertoire and Arm-PCR of CDR3 regions yielded the TCR beta libraries. MiXCR, run by TCRdb on the multiplex PCR reads, gives a single entry per CDR3 protein. The sample yields 250,000 or so distinct CDR3 sequences, 20% seen once. Sequenced here: peripheral blood mononuclear cells (PBMCs), sampled at new diagnosis, from a patient treated with antithyroid drugs. The receptors originated from a female donor with Graves disease.

CDR3 DNA: TGTGCCAGCAGGAAAACAGGGGGCGCTTCCCACGAGCAGTACTTC. As protein: CASRKTGGASHEQYF. The rearrangement links TRBV27 to TRBJ2-7, with 9 bases matching TRBD1. V lost 6 bases, J lost 5 bases, and 11 bases stayed unmatched. This CDR3 spans 15 amino acids. The germline CDR1 and CDR2 sequences are MNHEY and SMNVEV (reference sequence).

The table lists this clonotype with a few counts. The genes are TRBV19 and TRBJ2-5; 7 bases match TRBD2. V lost 3 bases, J lost 3 bases, and 10 bases stayed unmatched. Germline V gene lookup returns CDR1 LNHDA and CDR2 SQIVND (reference sequence). The CDR3 extends over 16 amino acids. The chain's CDR3 is CASSIGTGGGEETQYF. CDR3 DNA: TGTGCCAGTAGTATCGGGACGGGGGGTGGGGAAGAGACCCAGTACTTC.

This clonotype has ten or more counts. V is TRBV27 and J is TRBJ1-1; D unclear. Per the germline V gene, CDR1 is MNHEY and CDR2 is SMNVEV (reference sequence). Trimming shortened V by 0 bases and J by 4 bases, and 12 bases separated the two germline ends. The CDR3 extends over 15 amino acids. The chain's CDR3 is CASSLSLTPVTEAFF. The CDR3 bases are TGTGCCAGCAGTTTATCGTTAACACCGGTCACTGAAGCTTTCTTT.

In its sample, this clonotype was seen many times. The J gene is TRBJ2-1, the V gene TRBV3-1; a possible D gene is TRBD2 (6 bases). The CDR3 spans 19 residues. Trimming took 0 bases from V and 1 from J, leaving 19 bases between them. CDR1 LGHDT and CDR2 YNNKEL come from the germline V gene (reference sequence). CDR3 nucleotide sequence: TGTGCCAGCAGCCAAGATGCGGGGAATGGGGCCTATTCCTACAATGAGCAGTTCTTC. Protein: CASSQDAGNGAYSYNEQFF.

This clonotype was counted many times. The rearrangement uses TRBV18 and TRBJ2-7; 11 bases are a match to TRBD2. The junction had 7 bases not matched to a gene; V was cut back by 6 bases and J by 6 bases. The V gene's germline CDR1 is KGHSH and CDR2 LQKENI. The CDR3 length is 14 residues. CDR3 DNA: TGTGCCAGCTCGCAGACTAGCGGGACCTCCGAGCAGTACTTC. Its protein product is CASSQTSGTSEQYF.

This clonotype was found a few times. This chain links TRBV4-1 with TRBJ2-3; a possible D gene is TRBD2 (5 bases). The ends were cut back, 4 bases at V and 2 bases at J, with 16 bases in the middle. CDR3 length equals 16 residues. Germline loops: CDR1 MGHRA, CDR2 YSYEKL. The CDR3 protein is CASSRLDGEITDTQYF. The CDR3 DNA sequence: TGCGCCAGCAGCCGCCTAGACGGGGAAATCACAGATACGCAGTATTTT.

This clonotype came up a few times. Only one base separates this from a far larger clonotype, so it likely reflects a read error. V usage is TRBV7-9 and J usage is TRBJ1-1; maybe TRBD1 (5 bases). Germline assignment: CDR1 SEHNR and CDR2 FQNEAQ (reference sequence). Between the trimmed V and J ends, which lost 5 bases and 0 bases, there was a span of 19 bases. The CDR3 has 17 residues. The CDR3 bases are TGTGCCAGCAGCCACAAGCATGAGGGGCCCCTGAACACTGAAGCTTTCTTT. Amino acids: CASSHKHEGPLNTEAFF. Full variable domain (missing parts from reference TRBV7-9 and TRBJ1-1): DTGVSQNPRHKITKRGQNVTFRCDPISEHNRLYWYRQTLGQGPEFLTYFQNEAQLEKSRLLSDRFSAERPKGSFSTLEIQRTEQGDSAMYLCASSHKHEGPLNTEAFFGQGTRLTVV.

This clonotype appeared many times. The CDR3 region is CASSRPGGSSEKLFF. CDR3 nucleotide sequence: TGTGCCAGCAGTCGACCCGGGGGGTCCTCAGAAAAACTGTTTTTT. The chain is built from TRBV6-2 or TRBV6-3 and TRBJ1-4; perhaps TRBD1 as D (5 bases). Germline V gives CDR1 MNHEY, CDR2 SVGEGT. Between the trimmed V and J ends, which lost 5 bases and 8 bases, there was a span of 18 bases. This CDR3 has 15 amino acids.

This clonotype was seen at least ten times. The J gene is TRBJ1-2, the V gene TRBV20-1, with D unclear. The CDR3 runs to 15 residues. Per germline, CDR1 DFQATT and CDR2 SNEGSKA (reference sequence). The V and J ends lost 6 bases and 4 bases respectively, with 21 bases between them. The CDR3, as DNA: TGCAGTGCCCTGACTGGGGAAACAAGGACCTATGGCTACACCTTC. Protein: CSALTGETRTYGYTF.